This TCR beta chain was identified in a study of response to subunit inactivated influenza vaccine. One entry per CDR3 protein results from TCRdb running MiXCR on the RT-PCR reads. The sample consists of 500,000 to 600,000 distinct CDR3 sequences, approximately 12% of them appearing once. Whole-study findings and limits: The authors suggested that few new T cells are recruited per seasonal influenza vaccination.

As for this clonotype: Antigen specificity is unknown.

The sample consisted of PBMCs from blood, taken on the day of vaccination. This TCR derives from a middle-aged man who received an inactivated influenza vaccine.

This CDR3 is CASSHRDSYYNTEAFF. The CDR3 DNA reads TGTGCCAGCAGTCATCGGGACAGTTATTATAACACTGAAGCTTTCTTT. V gene TRBV6-1 combines with J gene TRBJ1-1; 7 nucleotides match TRBD1. V shed 5 bases, J shed 2 bases, and the junction held 11 bases outside the gene matches. The CDR3 covers 16 residues. Germline V lookup: CDR1 MNHNS, CDR2 SASEGT.